What follows describes a single T cell receptor (beta chain). Several immunoSEQ 96-well plates shared each subset's DNA, each plate a replicate. Replicate PCRs run on sorted subsets employed 150 to 250 ng DNA, some 33,000 T cell genomes. The repertoire was sequenced with immunoSEQ multiplex PCR; TCRdb's copy has only in-frame clones and lacks some. The top ten hold 0.35% to 0.5% of the sample, which has a few million clones, approximately 93% seen once. Healthy adults negative for HIV, lacking recent acute infections or vaccinations, served as donors. The data were obtained in a study of shared clonotypes between healthy human individuals. CDR1 is SGHDT and CDR2 is YYEEEE in the germline V gene. V was clipped by 6 bases and J by 5 bases, with 15 bases between them. The CDR3 runs to 14 residues.

Sequenced input: naive CD4+ T cells from PBMCs. Stated subset: CD45RA+ positively selected. The TCR was taken from a man aged 18-30 years in good health. Some clones in this sample may be carry-over from other donors' samples. The chain uses TRBV5-6 and TRBJ1-5; possible D gene TRBD1, 6 bases. CDR3 sequence reads: CASTPRQVHQPQHF. CDR3 nucleotide sequence: TGTGCCAGCACCCCTCGACAGGTCCATCAGCCCCAGCATTTT.